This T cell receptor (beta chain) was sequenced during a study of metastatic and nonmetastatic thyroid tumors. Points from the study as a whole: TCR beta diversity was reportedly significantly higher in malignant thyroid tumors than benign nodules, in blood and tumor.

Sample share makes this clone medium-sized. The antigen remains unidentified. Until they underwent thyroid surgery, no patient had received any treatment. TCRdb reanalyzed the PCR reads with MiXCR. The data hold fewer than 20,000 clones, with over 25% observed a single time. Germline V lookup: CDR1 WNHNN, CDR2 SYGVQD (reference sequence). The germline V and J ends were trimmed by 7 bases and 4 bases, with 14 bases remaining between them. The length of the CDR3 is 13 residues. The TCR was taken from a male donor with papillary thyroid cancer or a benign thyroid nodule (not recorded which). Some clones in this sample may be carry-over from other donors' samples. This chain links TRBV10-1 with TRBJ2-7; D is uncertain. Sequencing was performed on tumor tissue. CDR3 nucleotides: TGCGCCAGCACACGACCAGAACAGTACGAGCAGTACTTC. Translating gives CASTRPEQYEQYF.